Below are 28 T cell receptor beta chains sequenced from a single sample in a study of graft-versus-host responses after intestinal transplantation. Produced via immunoSEQ multiplex PCR; TCRdb's table is partial and in-frame only. Found here are around 100,000 clones, 87% of them singletons; the top ten hold about 0.93%. No antigens are known for them. Material: unstimulated CD4+ T cells sorted from spleen or lymph node cells, obtained before transplant. The receptors stem from a human donor who was the organ donor for an intestinal transplant.

The chain has TRBV18 and TRBJ1-4, with D possibly TRBD1 on 6 matching bases. V was shortened by 1 base and J by 8 bases, with 17 bases between the two germline ends. The CDR3 runs to 16 residues. Germline V gives CDR1 KGHSH, CDR2 LQKENI. The DNA of the CDR3 is TGTGCCAGCTCACCACTCAGTGGCACAGGGACCGAAAAACTGTTTTTT. Its translation: CASSPLSGTGTEKLFF.

The chain joins TRBV6-1 to TRBJ1-5, with 7 nucleotides matching TRBD1. The J segment lost 3 bases and the V segment lost 2 bases, leaving 4 bases of the junction unmatched. This CDR3 has 15 amino acids. Germline CDR1 reads MNHNS; CDR2 reads SASEGT. The CDR3 sequence: CASSEFGQDNQPQHF. CDR3 nucleotide sequence: TGTGCCAGCAGTGAATTCGGACAGGACAATCAGCCCCAGCATTTT.

The chain employs TRBV28 and TRBJ1-2; D gene unclear. V was clipped by 5 bases and J by 0 bases, with 1 base between them. This CDR3 has 11 amino acids. Germline V lookup: CDR1 MDHEN, CDR2 SYDVKM. The CDR3 reads CASSTNYGYTF. CDR3 nucleotides: TGTGCCAGCAGTACTAACTATGGCTACACCTTC.

The chain links TRBV10-2 to TRBJ1-2; D remains unclear. Germline loops: CDR1 WSHSY, CDR2 SAAADI. Trimming pared 4 bases from V and 5 bases from J, leaving 14 bases between. The CDR3 extends over 14 amino acids. This CDR3 is CASSGPGGPYGYTF. CDR3 in DNA: TGCGCCAGCAGTGGGCCAGGCGGACCATATGGCTACACCTTC.

V usage is TRBV28 and J usage is TRBJ2-7, with TRBD2 identical over 8 bases. Unmatched junction bases numbered 8, after V lost 6 bases and J lost 4 bases. The CDR3 is 14 residues long. From germline, CDR1 is MDHEN and CDR2 SYDVKM. The CDR3 protein is CASRAGVAWYEQYF. The CDR3 coding sequence is TGTGCCAGCAGAGCGGGGGTCGCCTGGTACGAGCAGTACTTC.

The V gene is TRBV30, the J gene TRBJ1-2; 7 nucleotides agree with TRBD1. CDR3 length: 13 amino acids. CDR1 is GTSNPN, CDR2 SVGIG, per germline (reference sequence). V lost 4 bases, J lost 6 bases, and 8 bases stayed unmatched. The CDR3 region is CAWTPTGTDGYTF. DNA of the CDR3: TGTGCCTGGACCCCGACAGGGACTGATGGCTACACCTTC.

The chain joins TRBV5-1 to TRBJ1-2; TRBD1 might be the D (6 bases). V was cut by 0 bases and J by 0 bases, with 9 bases left in between. CDR1 is SGHRS, CDR2 YFSETQ, per germline. The CDR3 is made up of 15 amino acids. CDR3 region: CASSLARTANYGYTF. The CDR3 bases are TGCGCCAGCAGCTTGGCCCGGACAGCTAACTATGGCTACACCTTC. The whole variable domain, remainder taken from reference TRBV5-1 and TRBJ1-2, is KAGVTQTPRYLIKTRGQQVTLSCSPISGHRSVSWYQQTPGQGLQFLFEYFSETQRNKGNFPGRFSGRQFSNSRSEMNVSTLELGDSALYLCASSLARTANYGYTFGSGTRLTVV.

CDR3 DNA: TGTGCCAGCATCGAAACCCCGGGAGATCGGGCGCAGTATTTT. Amino acid sequence: CASIETPGDRAQYF. V is TRBV6-5 and J is TRBJ2-3; TRBD2 might be the D (6 bases). V gave up 7 bases and J gave up 10 bases, with 21 bases separating them. The CDR3 runs 14 residues. Germline assignment: CDR1 MNHEY and CDR2 SVGAGI.

The sample holds one count of this clone. V is TRBV5-4 and J is TRBJ2-7; D is perhaps TRBD1 (6 bases). The length of the CDR3 is 16 residues. Germline CDR1 reads SGHNT; CDR2 reads YYREEE (reference sequence). V lost 2 bases, J lost 0 bases, and 15 bases lay in between. Here the CDR3 DNA reads TGTGCCAGCAGCTTAGGGCCAACAGGGATCTCCTACGAGCAGTACTTC. Its protein is CASSLGPTGISYEQYF.

The chain is built from TRBV7-9 and TRBJ1-2; a weak D match, TRBD1 (6 bases). The CDR3 consists of 14 residues. The germline CDR1 and CDR2 sequences are SEHNR and FQNEAQ (reference sequence). V was shortened by 5 bases and J by 3 bases, with 13 bases between the two germline ends. Here the CDR3 reads CASSPRGGYYGYTF. The CDR3 DNA reads as TGTGCCAGCAGCCCACGGGGGGGCTACTATGGCTACACCTTC.

The sample holds one count of this clone. This chain uses TRBV18 with TRBJ2-1; possibly TRBD2 for D (6 bases). This CDR3 spans 21 amino acids. Trimming took 3 bases from V and 0 from J, leaving 27 bases between them. Germline V gene data show CDR1 as KGHSH and CDR2 as LQKENI. CDR3 loop: CASSPLNPHDGGISSYNEQFF. CDR3 nucleotides: TGTGCCAGCTCACCCCTCAATCCACATGACGGAGGGATCAGCTCCTACAATGAGCAGTTCTTC.

In DNA, the CDR3 is TGTGCCAGCAGCTGGACAGGATCGGGAGGCAATCAGCCCCAGCATTTT. Amino acid sequence: CASSWTGSGGNQPQHF. This chain links TRBV5-8 with TRBJ1-5; 7 bases are shared with TRBD1. This CDR3 comprises 16 residues. V trimming: 3 bases; J trimming: 2 bases; junction bases outside the gene matches: 8. Germline CDR1 reads SGHTS; CDR2 reads YDEGEE.

CDR3 protein: CASSQVGQEKYTF. CDR3 sequence (DNA): TGTGCCAGCAGCCAAGTGGGACAGGAAAAGTACACCTTC. The V call is TRBV4-2, the J call TRBJ1-2; 8 nucleotides line up with TRBD1. The junction had 6 bases not matched to a gene; V was cut back by 1 base and J by 11 bases. Germline V gene lookup returns CDR1 LGHNA and CDR2 YNFKEQ. The CDR3 totals 13 residues.

CDR3 loop: CASSSETGPYEQYF. CDR3 DNA sequence: TGTGCCAGCAGCTCAGAGACAGGGCCCTACGAGCAGTACTTC. The chain joins TRBV11-2 to TRBJ2-5, with 7 bases aligning to TRBD1. The end of the DNA is better explained by TRBJ2-7, so the J call may be wrong. This CDR3 is built from 14 residues. Germline CDR1 and CDR2: SGHAT and FQNNGV.

The rearrangement links TRBV9 to TRBJ2-5; D uncertain. Germline loops: CDR1 SGDLS, CDR2 YYNGEE. V dropped 4 bases and J dropped 1 base, with 14 bases sitting between them. This CDR3 comprises 15 residues. CDR3 protein: CASSPEFRVQETQYF. The CDR3 coding sequence is TGTGCCAGCAGCCCCGAGTTCAGAGTCCAAGAGACCCAGTACTTC.

The rearrangement uses TRBV20-1 and TRBJ2-3; TRBD1 is a possible D gene (6 bases). Germline-derived CDR1 and CDR2 are DFQATT and SNEGSKA (reference sequence). Between the trimmed V and J ends, which lost 8 bases and 7 bases, there was a span of 10 bases. The CDR3 length is 10 residues. CDR3 amino acids: CSCRGNTQYF. The DNA for the CDR3 is TGCAGTTGCAGGGGAAATACGCAGTATTTT.

The chain joins TRBV5-4 to TRBJ2-3, with 8 bases aligning to TRBD2. The ends lost 5 bases at V and 5 bases at J; junction bases unmatched: 4. There are 13 residues in the CDR3. Germline lookup yields CDR1 SGHNT and CDR2 YYREEE (reference sequence). CDR3 residues: CASSGTRLDTQYF. DNA for the CDR3: TGTGCCAGCAGTGGGACTAGGTTAGATACGCAGTATTTT.

This chain connects TRBV5-8 to TRBJ1-5; 8 bases fit TRBD1. Per germline, CDR1 SGHTS and CDR2 YDEGEE. The CDR3 runs to 14 residues. Trimming cost V 0 bases and J 4 bases; bases outside gene matches: 0. This chain's CDR3 is CASSLGTGNQPQHF. The DNA of the CDR3 is TGTGCCAGCAGCTTGGGGACAGGGAATCAGCCCCAGCATTTT.

This chain joins TRBV11-1 and TRBJ2-7; 8 bases map to TRBD1. There are 16 residues in the CDR3. Trimming removed 5 bases from V and 5 bases from J; junction bases left unmatched: 14. Germline CDR1 and CDR2: SGHAT and FQDESV (reference sequence). CDR3 sequence: CASSPTLGTGQNEQYF. The CDR3 DNA reads as TGTGCCAGCAGCCCCACACTAGGGACAGGACAAAACGAGCAGTACTTC.

This clone turned up a few times. The chain has TRBV28 and TRBJ1-2; D remains ambiguous. The ends were cut back, 6 bases at V and 2 bases at J, with 13 bases in the middle. Germline V CDR1 and CDR2: MDHEN, SYDVKM. The CDR3 runs to 14 residues. The CDR3 loop is CASSPQVMNYGYTF. The CDR3 DNA sequence: TGTGCCAGCAGCCCGCAGGTGATGAACTATGGCTACACCTTC.

The V call is TRBV5-6, the J call TRBJ1-2; D ambiguous. V lost 1 base and J lost 4, with 14 bases in between. The CDR3 totals 15 residues. Germline CDR1 and CDR2: SGHDT and YYEEEE. The CDR3 region has the DNA TGTGCCAGCAGCTTGCGTCTGGGCAGACTCTATGGCTACACCTTC. Translating it yields CASSLRLGRLYGYTF. Combining the CDR3 with reference TRBV5-6 and TRBJ1-2 gives the whole variable domain DAGVTQSPTHLIKTRGQQVTLRCSPKSGHDTVSWYQQALGQGPQFIFQYYEEEERQRGNFPDRFSGHQFPNYSSELNVNALLLGDSALYLCASSLRLGRLYGYTFGSGTRLTVV.

The CDR3 is CASSLYADSGNTIYF. The CDR3 bases are TGCGCCAGCAGCTTGTATGCGGACTCTGGAAACACCATATATTTT. This chain uses TRBV5-1 with TRBJ1-3; the D is unclear. Germline CDR1 reads SGHRS; CDR2 reads YFSETQ. Trimming cost V 1 base and J 0 bases, with 8 bases left between them. The CDR3 consists of 15 residues.

The rearrangement uses TRBV6-1 and TRBJ2-4; TRBD1 might be the D (6 bases). This CDR3 comprises 15 residues. CDR1 and CDR2 (germline): MNHNS, SASEGT. The ends were cut back, 5 bases at V and 0 bases at J, with 11 bases in the middle. For the CDR3, the DNA is TGTGCCAGCAGTACAGGACAGTTAGCCAAAAACATTCAGTACTTC. Amino acids: CASSTGQLAKNIQYF.

The rearrangement joins TRBV7-2 to TRBJ1-6, with TRBD1 as a possible D gene (6 bases). This CDR3 has 18 residues. The V end lost 5 bases, the J end lost 3 bases, and 20 bases lay between the germline ends. Germline assignment: CDR1 SGHTA and CDR2 FQGNSA. The CDR3 DNA reads as TGTGCCAGCAGCCCCAGTGTCCAGGGGCGCAACTATAATTCACCCCTCCACTTT. Protein product: CASSPSVQGRNYNSPLHF.

CDR3 residues: CASSLGPAPTDTQYF. The DNA of the CDR3 is TGTGCCAGCAGCTTAGGGCCTGCCCCCACAGATACGCAGTATTTT. The chain employs TRBV11-2 and TRBJ2-3; D gene ambiguous. V lost 1 base and J lost 2, with 10 bases in between. The CDR3 is 15 amino acids. Germline V gives CDR1 SGHAT, CDR2 FQNNGV.

This clone showed up just once. V is TRBV19 and J is TRBJ1-1, with D perhaps TRBD1 (5 bases). Germline CDR1 LNHDA, CDR2 SQIVND (reference sequence). The CDR3 loop spans 15 amino acids. V gave up 0 bases and J gave up 4 bases, with 12 bases separating them. This chain's CDR3 is CASSIDAGSGTEAFF. Here the CDR3 DNA reads TGTGCCAGTAGTATAGATGCAGGGTCGGGCACTGAAGCTTTCTTT.

This clone showed up just once. This chain connects TRBV19 to TRBJ1-1, with TRBD1 identical over 7 bases. Germline values: CDR1 LNHDA, CDR2 SQIVND (reference sequence). The CDR3 covers 15 residues. With V trimmed by 4 bases and J by 0 bases, 5 bases remained unmatched. The CDR3 here is CASSRLTGMNTEAFF. In nucleotides, the CDR3 is TGTGCCAGTAGTAGATTGACAGGGATGAACACTGAAGCTTTCTTT.

The rearrangement joins TRBV28 to TRBJ2-7; 7 bases are a match to TRBD2. The germline gives CDR1 MDHEN, CDR2 SYDVKM. This CDR3 comprises 14 residues. V lost 2 bases, J lost 4 bases, and 5 bases stayed unmatched. The chain's CDR3 is CASSLDGGLYEQYF. The CDR3 coding sequence is TGTGCCAGCAGTTTAGACGGGGGGTTGTACGAGCAGTACTTC. The full variable domain, its missing parts supplied by reference TRBV28 and TRBJ2-7, is DVKVTQSSRYLVKRTGEKVFLECVQDMDHENMFWYRQDPGLGLRLIYFSYDVKMKEKGDIPEGYSVSREKKERFSLILESASTNQTSMYLCASSLDGGLYEQYFGPGTRLTVT.